This T cell receptor (beta chain) was retrieved from a study of cytomegalovirus exposure and HLA in healthy donors. Notes on the study in general: The authors listed around 150 TCR beta chains as cytomegalovirus-associated.

At the time of sampling, donors were nominally healthy, though unrecorded immune exposures were likely. Trimming pared 2 bases from V and 3 bases from J, leaving 10 bases between. From germline, CDR1 is SGHTA and CDR2 FQGNSA. The CDR3 is made up of 14 amino acids. Turning to this clone: Its antigen is still unknown.

The PCR made use of 60 Vbeta and 13 Jbeta primers. The method was immunoSEQ multiplex PCR; TCRdb's version includes in-frame clones alone and lacks a portion of them. The sample yields approximately 120,000 clones, roughly 80% seen once. The chain joins TRBV7-2 to TRBJ1-1; no clear D gene. The sample taken for sequencing was PBMCs. The source is a woman aged 50 to 60 in good health and CMV-seropositive. Here the CDR3 DNA reads TGTGCCAGCAGCTTAAGAGGCGGGGACACTGAAGCTTTCTTT. Translated: CASSLRGGDTEAFF. The full variable domain, in which reference TRBV7-2 and TRBJ1-1 provide the parts outside the CDR3, is GAGVSQSPSNKVTEKGKDVELRCDPISGHTALYWYRQSLGQGLEFLIYFQGNSAPDKSGLPSDRFSAERTGGSVSTLTIQRTQQEDSAVYLCASSLRGGDTEAFFGQGTRLTVV.